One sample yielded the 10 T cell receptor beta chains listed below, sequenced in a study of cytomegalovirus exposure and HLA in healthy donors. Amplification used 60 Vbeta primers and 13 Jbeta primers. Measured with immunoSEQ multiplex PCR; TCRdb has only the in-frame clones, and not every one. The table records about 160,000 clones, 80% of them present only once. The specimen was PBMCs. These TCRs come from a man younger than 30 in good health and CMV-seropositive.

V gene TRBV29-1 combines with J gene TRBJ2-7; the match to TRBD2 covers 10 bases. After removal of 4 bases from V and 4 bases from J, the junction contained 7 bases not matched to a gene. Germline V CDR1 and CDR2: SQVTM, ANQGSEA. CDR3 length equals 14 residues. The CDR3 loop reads CSVGSLAGIYEQYF. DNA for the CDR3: TGCAGCGTTGGCTCACTAGCGGGAATTTACGAGCAGTACTTC.

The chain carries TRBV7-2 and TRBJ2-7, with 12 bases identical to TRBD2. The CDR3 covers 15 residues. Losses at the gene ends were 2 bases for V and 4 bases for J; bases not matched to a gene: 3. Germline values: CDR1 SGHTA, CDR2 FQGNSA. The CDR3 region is CASSLRTSGIYEQYF. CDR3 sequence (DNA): TGTGCCAGCAGCTTAAGGACTAGCGGGATTTACGAGCAGTACTTC.

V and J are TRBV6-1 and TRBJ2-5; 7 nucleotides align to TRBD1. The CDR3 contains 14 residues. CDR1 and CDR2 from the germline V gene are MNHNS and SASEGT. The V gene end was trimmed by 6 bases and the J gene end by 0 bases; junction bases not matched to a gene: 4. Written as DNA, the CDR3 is TGTGCCAGCAGAAGAGACAGGGACCAAGAGACCCAGTACTTC. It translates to CASRRDRDQETQYF.

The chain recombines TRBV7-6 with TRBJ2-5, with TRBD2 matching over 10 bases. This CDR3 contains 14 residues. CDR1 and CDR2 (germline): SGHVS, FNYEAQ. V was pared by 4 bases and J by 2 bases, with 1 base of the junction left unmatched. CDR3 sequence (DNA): TGTGCCAGCAGCTGGACTAGCGGACAAGAGACCCAGTACTTC. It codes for CASSWTSGQETQYF.

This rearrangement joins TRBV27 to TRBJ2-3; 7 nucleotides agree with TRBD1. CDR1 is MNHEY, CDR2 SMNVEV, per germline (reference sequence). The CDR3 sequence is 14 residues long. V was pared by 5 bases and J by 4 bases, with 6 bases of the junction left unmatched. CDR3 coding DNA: TGTGCCAGCAGTCTCTACAGGGGAGCAGATACGCAGTATTTT. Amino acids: CASSLYRGADTQYF.

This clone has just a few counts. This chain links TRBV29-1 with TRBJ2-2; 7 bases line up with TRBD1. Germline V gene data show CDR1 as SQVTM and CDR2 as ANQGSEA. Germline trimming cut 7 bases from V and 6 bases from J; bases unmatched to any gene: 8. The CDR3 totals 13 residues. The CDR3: CSGNRGISGELFF. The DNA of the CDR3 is TGCAGCGGGAACAGGGGAATCTCCGGGGAGCTGTTTTTT.

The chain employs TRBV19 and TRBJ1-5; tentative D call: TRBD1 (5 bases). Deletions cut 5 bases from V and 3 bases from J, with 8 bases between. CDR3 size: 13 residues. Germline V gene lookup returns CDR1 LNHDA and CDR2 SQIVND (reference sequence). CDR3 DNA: TGTGCCAGTAGTCGACAGTACAATCAGCCCCAGCATTTT. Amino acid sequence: CASSRQYNQPQHF.

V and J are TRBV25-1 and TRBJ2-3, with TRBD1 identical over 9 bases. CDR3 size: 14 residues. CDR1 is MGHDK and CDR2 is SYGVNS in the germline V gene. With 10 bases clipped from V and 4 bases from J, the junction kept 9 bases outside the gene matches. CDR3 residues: CATVGDRVADTQYF. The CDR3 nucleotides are TGTGCCACAGTTGGGGACAGGGTAGCAGATACGCAGTATTTT.

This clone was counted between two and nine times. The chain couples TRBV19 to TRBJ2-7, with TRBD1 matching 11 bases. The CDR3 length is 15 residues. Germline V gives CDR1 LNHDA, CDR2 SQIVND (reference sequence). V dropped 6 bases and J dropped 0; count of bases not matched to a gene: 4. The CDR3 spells CASSAGTGGSYEQYF. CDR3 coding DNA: TGTGCCAGTAGCGCCGGGACAGGGGGCTCCTACGAGCAGTACTTC.

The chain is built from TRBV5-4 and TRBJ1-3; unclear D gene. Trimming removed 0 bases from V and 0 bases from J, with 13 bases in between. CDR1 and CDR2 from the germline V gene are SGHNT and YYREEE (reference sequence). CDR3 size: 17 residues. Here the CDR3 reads CASSLAGQALSGNTIYF. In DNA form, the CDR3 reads TGTGCCAGCAGCTTGGCAGGTCAGGCCCTCTCTGGAAACACCATATATTTT.